This T cell receptor (beta chain) was recovered during a study of technical replicates of blood from several donors. CDR3 length equals 15 residues. Trimming removed 3 bases from V and 8 bases from J, with 19 bases in between. Per germline, CDR1 MGHRA and CDR2 YSYEKL. Here immunoSEQ multiplex PCR was the method, and the copy in TCRdb shows in-frame clones only, minus some. This table holds 70,000 to 95,000 clones, around 96% found once. Specimen: T cells isolated from PBMCs. The V and J genes are TRBV4-1 and TRBJ1-2; tentative D call: TRBD1 (5 bases). This receptor was identified in a human donor in good health. The CDR3 here is CASSHDRGTERGYTF. The DNA of the CDR3 is TGCGCCAGCAGCCATGACCGGGGGACGGAGAGAGGCTACACCTTC.